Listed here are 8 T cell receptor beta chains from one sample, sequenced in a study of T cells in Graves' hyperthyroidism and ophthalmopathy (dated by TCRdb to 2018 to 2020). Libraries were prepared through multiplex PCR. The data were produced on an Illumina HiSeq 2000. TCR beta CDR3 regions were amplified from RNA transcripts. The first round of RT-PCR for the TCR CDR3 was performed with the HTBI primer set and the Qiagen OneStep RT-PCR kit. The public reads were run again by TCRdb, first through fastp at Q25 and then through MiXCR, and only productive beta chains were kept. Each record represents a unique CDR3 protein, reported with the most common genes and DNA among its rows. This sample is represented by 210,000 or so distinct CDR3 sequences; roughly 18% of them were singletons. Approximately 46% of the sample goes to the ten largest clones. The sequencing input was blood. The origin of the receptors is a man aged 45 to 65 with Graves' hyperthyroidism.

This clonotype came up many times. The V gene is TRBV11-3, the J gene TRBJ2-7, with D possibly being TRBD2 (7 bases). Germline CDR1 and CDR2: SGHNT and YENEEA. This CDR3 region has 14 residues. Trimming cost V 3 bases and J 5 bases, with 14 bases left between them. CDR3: CASSFERGGNEQYF. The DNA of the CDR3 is TGTGCCAGCAGCTTTGAGAGGGGGGGAAACGAGCAGTACTTC.

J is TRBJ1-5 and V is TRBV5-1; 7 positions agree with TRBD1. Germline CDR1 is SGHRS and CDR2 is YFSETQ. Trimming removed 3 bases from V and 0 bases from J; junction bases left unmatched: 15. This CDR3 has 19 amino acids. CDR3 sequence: CASSSRAGQAYDSNQPQHF. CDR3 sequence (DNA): TGCGCCAGCAGCTCTCGGGCCGGACAGGCGTATGATAGCAATCAGCCCCAGCATTTT.

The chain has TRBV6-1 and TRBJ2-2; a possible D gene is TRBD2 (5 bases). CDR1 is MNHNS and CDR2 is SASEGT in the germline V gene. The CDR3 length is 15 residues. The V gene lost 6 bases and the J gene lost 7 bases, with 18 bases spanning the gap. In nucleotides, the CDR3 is TGTGCCAGCAGACCCCTCGACGGAGGTCACGGGGAGCTGTTTTTT. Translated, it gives CASRPLDGGHGELFF.

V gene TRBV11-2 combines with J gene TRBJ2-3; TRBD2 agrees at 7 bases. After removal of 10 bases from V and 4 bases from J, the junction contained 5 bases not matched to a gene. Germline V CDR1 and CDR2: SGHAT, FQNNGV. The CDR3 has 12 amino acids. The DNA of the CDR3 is TGTGCCATCGGGAGGTCGGCAGATACGCAGTATTTT. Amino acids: CAIGRSADTQYF.

The CDR3 sequence: CASSQRFGQYGYTF. In DNA form, the CDR3 reads TGTGCCAGCAGCCAGAGATTCGGACAGTATGGCTACACCTTC. The rearrangement uses TRBV3-1 and TRBJ1-2; TRBD1 is a possible D gene (6 bases). V was trimmed by 3 bases and J by 5 bases, leaving 13 bases between them. Germline lookup yields CDR1 LGHDT and CDR2 YNNKEL (reference sequence). This CDR3 spans 14 amino acids.

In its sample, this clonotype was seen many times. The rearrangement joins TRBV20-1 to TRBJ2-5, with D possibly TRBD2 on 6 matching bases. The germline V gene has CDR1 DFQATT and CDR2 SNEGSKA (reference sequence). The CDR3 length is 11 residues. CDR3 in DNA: TGCAGCTCCGGTGGGGGGGAGACCCAGTACTTC. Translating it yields CSSGGGETQYF.

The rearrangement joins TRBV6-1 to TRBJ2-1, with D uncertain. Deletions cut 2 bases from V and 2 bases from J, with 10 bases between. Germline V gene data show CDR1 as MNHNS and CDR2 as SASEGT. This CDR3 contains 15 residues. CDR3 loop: CASSEQASAYNEQFF. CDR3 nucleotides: TGTGCCAGCAGTGAACAGGCGTCTGCCTACAATGAGCAGTTCTTC.

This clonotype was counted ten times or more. DNA for the CDR3: TGTGCCAGCAGCCCCCCAAGCTCCTACAATGAGCAGTTCTTC. Translated, it gives CASSPPSSYNEQFF. The rearrangement links TRBV14 to TRBJ2-1, with D unclear. Trimming stripped 4 bases from V and 0 bases from J, with 7 bases between. Per germline, CDR1 SGHDN and CDR2 FVKESK. The CDR3 is 14 amino acids.